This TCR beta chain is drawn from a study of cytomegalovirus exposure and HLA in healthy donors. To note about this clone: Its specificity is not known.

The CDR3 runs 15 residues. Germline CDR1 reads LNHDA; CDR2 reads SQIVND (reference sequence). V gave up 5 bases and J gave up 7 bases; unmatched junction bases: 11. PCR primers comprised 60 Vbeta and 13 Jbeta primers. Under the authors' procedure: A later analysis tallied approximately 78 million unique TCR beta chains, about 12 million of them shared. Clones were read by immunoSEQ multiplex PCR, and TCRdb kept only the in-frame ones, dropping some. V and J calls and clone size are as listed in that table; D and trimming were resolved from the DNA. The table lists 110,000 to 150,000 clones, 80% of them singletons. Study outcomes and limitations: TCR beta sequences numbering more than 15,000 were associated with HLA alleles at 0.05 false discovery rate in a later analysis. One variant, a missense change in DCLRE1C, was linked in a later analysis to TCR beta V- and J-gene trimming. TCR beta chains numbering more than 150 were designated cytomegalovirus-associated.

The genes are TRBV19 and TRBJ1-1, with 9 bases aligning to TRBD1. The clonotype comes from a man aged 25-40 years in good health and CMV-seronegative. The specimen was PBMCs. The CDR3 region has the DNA TGTGCCAGTAGTCGCTCTCCACAGGGGGCCGGTGAAGCTTTCTTT. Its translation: CASSRSPQGAGEAFF.